This paragraph reports one T cell receptor (beta chain). Next came a second PCR, run for about 6 to 12 cycles, which used a sample-barcoded 5' primer along with a J-beta primer mix. One entry per CDR3 protein, called by TCRdb with MiXCR from the 5' RACE reads. The sample contains 910,000 or so distinct CDR3 sequences, roughly half of which appear only once. This sample is part of a study of blood T cells in healthy people across ages. V was shortened by 5 bases and J by 1 base, with 21 bases between the two germline ends. CDR3 length equals 19 residues. Per germline, CDR1 SGHVS and CDR2 FQNEAQ. The receptor was isolated from a woman aged 55-69 years in good health. The chain couples TRBV7-8 to TRBJ2-6; D gene uncertain. Sequencing was performed on blood. The CDR3 nucleotides are TGTGCCAGCAGCCCCCATTTTACACCCGGCCCGTCTGGGGCCAACGTCCTGACTTTC. This codes for CASSPHFTPGPSGANVLTF. The variable domain in full, completed from reference TRBV7-8 and TRBJ2-6, reads GAGVSQSPRYKVAKRGQDVALRCDPISGHVSLFWYQQALGQGPEFLTYFQNEAQLDKSGLPSDRFFAERPEGSVSTLKIQRTQQEDSAVYLCASSPHFTPGPSGANVLTFGAGSRLTVL.